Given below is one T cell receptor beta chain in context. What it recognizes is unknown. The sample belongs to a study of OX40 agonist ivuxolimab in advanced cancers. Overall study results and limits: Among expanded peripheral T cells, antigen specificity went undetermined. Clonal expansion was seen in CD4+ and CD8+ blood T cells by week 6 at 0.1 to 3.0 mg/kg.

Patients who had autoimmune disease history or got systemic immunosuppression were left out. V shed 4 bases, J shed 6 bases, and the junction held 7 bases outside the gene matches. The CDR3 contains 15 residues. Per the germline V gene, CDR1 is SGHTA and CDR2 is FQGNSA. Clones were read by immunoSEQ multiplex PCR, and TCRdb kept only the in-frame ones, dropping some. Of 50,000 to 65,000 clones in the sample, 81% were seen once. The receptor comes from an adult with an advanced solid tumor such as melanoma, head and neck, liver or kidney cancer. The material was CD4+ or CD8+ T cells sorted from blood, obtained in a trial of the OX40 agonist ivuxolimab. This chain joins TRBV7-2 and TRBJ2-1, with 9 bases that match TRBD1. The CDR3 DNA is TGTGCCAGCAGCTACGGACCGGGACAGGGCAATGAGCAGTTCTTC. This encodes CASSYGPGQGNEQFF.